This T cell receptor (beta chain) was retrieved from a study of OX40 agonist ivuxolimab in advanced cancers. Study-wide context: The study enrolled dose-escalation patients with hepatocellular carcinoma, melanoma, renal cell or head and neck cancer. From roughly 23 to 90 years was the age range, with a mean of around 60 years, and roughly 80% were male.

Only in-frame clones appear in the TCRdb table, and some are missing; sequencing was by immunoSEQ multiplex PCR. Here the sample spans 60,000 or so clones, approximately 87% being singletons. The V end was cut by 1 base, the J end by 1 base, with 8 bases between. CDR3 size: 15 residues. Germline CDR1 is KGHSH and CDR2 is LQKENI. Samples were taken at baseline and on day 1 of cycles 4 and 7. About this clone: What it binds is not known.

Findings of the study overall: Both CD4+ and CD8+ T cell populations in blood had undergone clonal expansion by week 6 at 0.1 to 3.0 mg/kg.

This TCR came from an adult with an advanced solid tumor such as melanoma, head and neck, liver or kidney cancer. This sequence joins TRBV18 and TRBJ2-1; weak D call: TRBD1 (5 bases). Sequenced material: CD4+ or CD8+ T cells sorted from blood, taken in a trial of the OX40 agonist ivuxolimab. The chain's CDR3 is CASSPRRVSYNEQFF. CDR3 DNA sequence: TGTGCCAGCTCACCACGCAGGGTATCCTACAATGAGCAGTTCTTC.